This T cell receptor beta chain was observed in a study of PD-1 blockade in classical Hodgkin lymphoma. Study as a whole: Each patient was given nivolumab 3 mg/kg through a vein every 2 weeks. Study-wide results and limits: As was reported, newly diagnosed patients showed lower baseline TCR diversity than healthy donors did. The study found that TCR diversity rose significantly by C4D1 in CD4+ but not CD8+ cells.

Produced via immunoSEQ multiplex PCR; TCRdb's table is partial and in-frame only. The sample lists around 30,000 clones, 90% to 95% occurring once. Regarding time point: cycle 4 day 1 (C4D1), after more than five weeks of nivolumab. Relapse was seen in all patients after autologous stem cell transplantation, and brentuximab vedotin exposure was variable. The study purified CD4+ T cells from thawed PBMCs using magnetic negative selection. CDR1 LNHDA and CDR2 SQIVND come from the germline V gene (reference sequence). The CDR3 has 14 amino acids. The V and J ends lost 5 bases and 4 bases respectively, with 14 bases between them. Of note for this clone: No antigen is known for it.

The V and J genes are TRBV19 and TRBJ1-2; maybe TRBD1 (5 bases). This receptor was taken from a human donor with classical Hodgkin lymphoma. The material sequenced was CD4+ T cells from blood, taken before the fourth cycle of nivolumab. The CDR3 DNA reads as TGTGCCAGTAGTCTCCCGGGACGGGGCTATGGCTACACCTTC. It specifies CASSLPGRGYGYTF. The entire variable domain, with the rest obtained from reference TRBV19 and TRBJ1-2, is as follows: DGGITQSPKYLFRKEGQNVTLSCEQNLNHDAMYWYRQDPGQGLRLIYYSQIVNDFQKGDIAEGYSVSREKKESFPLTVTSAQKNPTAFYLCASSLPGRGYGYTFGSGTRLTVV.